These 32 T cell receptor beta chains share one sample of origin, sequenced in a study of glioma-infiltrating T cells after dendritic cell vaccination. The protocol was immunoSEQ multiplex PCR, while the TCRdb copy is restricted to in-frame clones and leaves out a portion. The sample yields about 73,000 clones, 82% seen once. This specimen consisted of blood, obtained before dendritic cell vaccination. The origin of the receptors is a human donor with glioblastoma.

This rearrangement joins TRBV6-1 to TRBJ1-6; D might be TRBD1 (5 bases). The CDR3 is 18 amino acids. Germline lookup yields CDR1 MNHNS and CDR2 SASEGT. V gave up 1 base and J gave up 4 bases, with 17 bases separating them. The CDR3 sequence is CASSEVWGVTEYNSPLHF. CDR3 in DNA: TGTGCCAGCAGTGAAGTGTGGGGGGTTACAGAGTATAATTCACCCCTCCACTTT.

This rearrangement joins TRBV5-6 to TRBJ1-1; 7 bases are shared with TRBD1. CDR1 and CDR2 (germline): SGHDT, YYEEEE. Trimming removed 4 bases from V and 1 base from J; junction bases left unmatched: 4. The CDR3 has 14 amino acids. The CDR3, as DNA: TGTGCCAGCAGCCCGGACAGGAGGAACACTGAAGCTTTCTTT. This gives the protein CASSPDRRNTEAFF.

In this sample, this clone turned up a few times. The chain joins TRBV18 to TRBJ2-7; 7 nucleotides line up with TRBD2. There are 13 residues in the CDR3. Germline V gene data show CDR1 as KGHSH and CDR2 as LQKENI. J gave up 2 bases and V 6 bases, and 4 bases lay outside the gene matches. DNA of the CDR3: TGTGCCAGCTCTCCTCGGGGGGCCTACGAGCAGTACTTC. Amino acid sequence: CASSPRGAYEQYF.

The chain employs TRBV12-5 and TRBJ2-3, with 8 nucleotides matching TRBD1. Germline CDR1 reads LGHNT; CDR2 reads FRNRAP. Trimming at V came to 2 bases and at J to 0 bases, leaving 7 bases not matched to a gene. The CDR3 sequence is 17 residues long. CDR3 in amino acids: CASGLSTGGSSTDTQYF. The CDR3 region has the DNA TGTGCTAGTGGTTTGTCCACAGGGGGTAGTAGCACAGATACGCAGTATTTT.

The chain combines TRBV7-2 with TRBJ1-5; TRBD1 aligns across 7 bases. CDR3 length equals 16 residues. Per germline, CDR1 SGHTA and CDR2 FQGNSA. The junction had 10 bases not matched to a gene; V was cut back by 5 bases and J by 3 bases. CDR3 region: CASSPQQQGNNQPQHF. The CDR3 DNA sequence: TGTGCCAGCAGCCCCCAACAACAGGGGAACAATCAGCCCCAGCATTTT.

The CDR3, as DNA: TGTGCCATCAGTCTACTAGCGGGAGATGCTGAGCAGTTCTTC. Its translation is CAISLLAGDAEQFF. V usage is TRBV10-3 and J usage is TRBJ2-1, with 11 bases identical to TRBD2. V lost 5 bases and J lost 9; bases outside the gene matches: 6. This CDR3 comprises 14 residues. The germline gives CDR1 ENHRY, CDR2 SYGVKD.

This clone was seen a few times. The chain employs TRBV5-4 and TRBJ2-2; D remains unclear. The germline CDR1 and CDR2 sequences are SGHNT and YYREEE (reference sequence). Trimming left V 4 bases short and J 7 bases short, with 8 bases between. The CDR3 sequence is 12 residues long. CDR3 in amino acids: CASSQVSGELFF. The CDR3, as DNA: TGTGCCAGCAGCCAGGTCAGCGGGGAGCTGTTTTTT.

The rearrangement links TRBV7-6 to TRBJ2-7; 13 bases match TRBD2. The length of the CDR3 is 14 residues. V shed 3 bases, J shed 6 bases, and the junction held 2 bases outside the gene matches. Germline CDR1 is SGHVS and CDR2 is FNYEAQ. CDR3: CASSFGLAGVEQYF. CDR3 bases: TGTGCCAGCAGCTTTGGACTAGCGGGGGTCGAGCAGTACTTC.

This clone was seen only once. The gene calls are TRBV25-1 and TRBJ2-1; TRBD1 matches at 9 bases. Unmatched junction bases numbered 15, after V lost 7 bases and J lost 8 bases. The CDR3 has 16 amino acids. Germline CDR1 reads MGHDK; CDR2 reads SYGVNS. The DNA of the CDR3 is TGTGCCAGCACCAAATCGGGACAGGGACAGCGTGATGAGCAGTTCTTC. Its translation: CASTKSGQGQRDEQFF. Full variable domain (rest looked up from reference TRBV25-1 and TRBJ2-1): EADIYQTPRYLVIGTGKKITLECSQTMGHDKMYWYQQDPGMELHLIHYSYGVNSTEKGDLSSESTVSRIRTEHFPLTLESARPSHTSQYLCASTKSGQGQRDEQFFGPGTRLTVL.

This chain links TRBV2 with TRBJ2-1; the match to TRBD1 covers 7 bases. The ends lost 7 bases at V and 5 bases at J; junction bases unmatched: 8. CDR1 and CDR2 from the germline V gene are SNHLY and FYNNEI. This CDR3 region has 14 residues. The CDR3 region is CASKGTANNNEQFF. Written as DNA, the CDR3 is TGTGCCAGCAAGGGGACAGCGAATAACAATGAGCAGTTCTTC.

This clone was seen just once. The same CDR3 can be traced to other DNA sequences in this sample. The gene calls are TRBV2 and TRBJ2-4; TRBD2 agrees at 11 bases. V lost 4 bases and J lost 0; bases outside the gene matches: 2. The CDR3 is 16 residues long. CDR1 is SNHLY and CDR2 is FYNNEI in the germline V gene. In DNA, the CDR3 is TGTGCCAGCAGTGCCACTAGCGGGGGAGCCAAAAACATTCAGTACTTC. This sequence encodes CASSATSGGAKNIQYF.

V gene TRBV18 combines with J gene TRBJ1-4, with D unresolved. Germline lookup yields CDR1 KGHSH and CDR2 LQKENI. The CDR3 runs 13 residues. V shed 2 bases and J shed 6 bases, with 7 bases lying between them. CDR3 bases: TGTGCCAGCTCACCATCGAGTGATGAAAAACTGTTTTTT. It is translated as CASSPSSDEKLFF.

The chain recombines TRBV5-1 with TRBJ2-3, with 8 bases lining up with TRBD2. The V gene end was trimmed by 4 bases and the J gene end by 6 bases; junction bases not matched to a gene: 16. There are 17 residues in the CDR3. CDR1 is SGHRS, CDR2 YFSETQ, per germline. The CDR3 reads CASSPRITGTRGDTQYF. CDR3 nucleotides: TGCGCCAGCAGCCCACGAATAACCGGGACTAGAGGGGATACGCAGTATTTT.

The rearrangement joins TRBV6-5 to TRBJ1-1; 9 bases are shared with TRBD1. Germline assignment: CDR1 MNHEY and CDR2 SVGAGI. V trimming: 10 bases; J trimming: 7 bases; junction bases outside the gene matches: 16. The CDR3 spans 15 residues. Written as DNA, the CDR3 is TGTGCCACCTCGACGATTACAGGGGGCGTCTTTGAAGCTTTCTTT. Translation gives CATSTITGGVFEAFF.

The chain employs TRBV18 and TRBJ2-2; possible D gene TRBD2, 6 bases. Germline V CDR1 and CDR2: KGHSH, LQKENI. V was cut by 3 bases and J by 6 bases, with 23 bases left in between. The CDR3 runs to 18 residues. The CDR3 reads CASSPPLAGGARAGELFF. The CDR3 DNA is TGTGCCAGCTCACCCCCCTTGGCTGGAGGGGCGAGGGCCGGGGAGCTGTTTTTT.

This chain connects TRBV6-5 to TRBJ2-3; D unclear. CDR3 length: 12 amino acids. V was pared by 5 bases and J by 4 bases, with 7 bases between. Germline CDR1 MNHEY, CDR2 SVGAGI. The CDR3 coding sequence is TGTGCCAGCAGTGAGTATGCAGATACGCAGTATTTT. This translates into CASSEYADTQYF.

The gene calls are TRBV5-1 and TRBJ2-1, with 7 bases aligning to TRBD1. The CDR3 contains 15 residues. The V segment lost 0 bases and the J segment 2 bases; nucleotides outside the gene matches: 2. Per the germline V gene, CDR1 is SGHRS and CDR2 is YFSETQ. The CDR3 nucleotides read TGCGCCAGCAGCTTGGGAGGGGGCGCCTACAATGAGCAGTTCTTC. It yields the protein CASSLGGGAYNEQFF.

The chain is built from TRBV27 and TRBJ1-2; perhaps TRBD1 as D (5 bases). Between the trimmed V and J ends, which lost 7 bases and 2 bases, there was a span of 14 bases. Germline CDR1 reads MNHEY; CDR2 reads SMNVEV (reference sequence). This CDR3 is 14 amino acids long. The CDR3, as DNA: TGTGCCAGCAATAAGGACGGGGGAAACTATGGCTACACCTTC. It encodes CASNKDGGNYGYTF.

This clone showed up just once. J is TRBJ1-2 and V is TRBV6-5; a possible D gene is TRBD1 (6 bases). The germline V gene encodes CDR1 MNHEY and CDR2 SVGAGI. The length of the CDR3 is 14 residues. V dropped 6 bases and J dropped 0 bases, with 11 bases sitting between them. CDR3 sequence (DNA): TGTGCCAGCAGCCATGAGGGGGCTAACTATGGCTACACCTTC. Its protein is CASSHEGANYGYTF.

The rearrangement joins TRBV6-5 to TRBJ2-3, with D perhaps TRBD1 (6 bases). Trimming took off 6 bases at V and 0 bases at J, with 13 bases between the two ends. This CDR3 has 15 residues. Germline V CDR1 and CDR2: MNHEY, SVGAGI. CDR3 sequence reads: CASRPGDSSTDTQYF. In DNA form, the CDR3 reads TGTGCCAGCAGACCAGGGGATTCTAGCACAGATACGCAGTATTTT.

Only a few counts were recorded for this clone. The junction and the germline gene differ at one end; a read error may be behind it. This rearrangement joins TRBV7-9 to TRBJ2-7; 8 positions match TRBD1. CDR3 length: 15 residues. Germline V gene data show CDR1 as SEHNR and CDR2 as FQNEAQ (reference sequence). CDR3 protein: CASSSGQGPSDEQYF. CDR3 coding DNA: TGTGCCAGCAGCTCCGGACAGGGTCCCTCCGACGAGCAGTACTTC.

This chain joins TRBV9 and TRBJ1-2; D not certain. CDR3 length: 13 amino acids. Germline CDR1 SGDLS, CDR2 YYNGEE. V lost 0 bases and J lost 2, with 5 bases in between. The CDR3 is CASSVGENYGYTF. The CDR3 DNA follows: TGTGCCAGCAGCGTAGGGGAGAACTATGGCTACACCTTC.

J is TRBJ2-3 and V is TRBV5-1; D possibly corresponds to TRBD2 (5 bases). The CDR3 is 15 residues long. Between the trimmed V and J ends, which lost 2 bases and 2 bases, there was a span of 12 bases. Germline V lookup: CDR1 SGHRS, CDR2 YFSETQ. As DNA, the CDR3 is TGCGCCAGCAGCTTAGCGGCTACAAACACAGATACGCAGTATTTT. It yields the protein CASSLAATNTDTQYF. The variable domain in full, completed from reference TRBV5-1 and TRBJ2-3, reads KAGVTQTPRYLIKTRGQQVTLSCSPISGHRSVSWYQQTPGQGLQFLFEYFSETQRNKGNFPGRFSGRQFSNSRSEMNVSTLELGDSALYLCASSLAATNTDTQYFGPGTRLTVL.

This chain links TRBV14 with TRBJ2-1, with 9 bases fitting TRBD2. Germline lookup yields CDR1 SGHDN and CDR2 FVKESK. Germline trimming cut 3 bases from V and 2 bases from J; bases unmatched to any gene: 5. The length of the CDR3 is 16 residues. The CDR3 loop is CASSHPLAGTYNEQFF. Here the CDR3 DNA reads TGTGCCAGCAGCCATCCCCTAGCGGGGACCTACAATGAGCAGTTCTTC. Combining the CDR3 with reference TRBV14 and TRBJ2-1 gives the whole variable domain EAGVTQFPSHSVIEKGQTVTLRCDPISGHDNLYWYRRVMGKEIKFLLHFVKESKQDESGMPNNRFLAERTGGTYSTLKVQPAELEDSGVYFCASSHPLAGTYNEQFFGPGTRLTVL.

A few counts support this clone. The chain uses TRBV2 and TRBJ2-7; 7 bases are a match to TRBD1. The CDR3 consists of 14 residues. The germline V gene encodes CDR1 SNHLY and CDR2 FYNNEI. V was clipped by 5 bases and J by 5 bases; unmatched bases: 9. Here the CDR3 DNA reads TGTGCCAGCAGTCGGGACAGATCTCCTGACGAGCAGTACTTC. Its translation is CASSRDRSPDEQYF.

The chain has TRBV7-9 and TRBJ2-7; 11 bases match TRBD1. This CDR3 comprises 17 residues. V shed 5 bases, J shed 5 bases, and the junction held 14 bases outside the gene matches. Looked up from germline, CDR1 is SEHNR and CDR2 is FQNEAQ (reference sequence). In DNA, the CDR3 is TGTGCCAGCAGCCCGCCGGGCGGACAGGGGGCGAAACACGAGCAGTACTTC. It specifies CASSPPGGQGAKHEQYF. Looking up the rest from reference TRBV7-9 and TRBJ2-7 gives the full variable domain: DTGVSQNPRHKITKRGQNVTFRCDPISEHNRLYWYRQTLGQGPEFLTYFQNEAQLEKSRLLSDRFSAERPKGSFSTLEIQRTEQGDSAMYLCASSPPGGQGAKHEQYFGPGTRLTVT.

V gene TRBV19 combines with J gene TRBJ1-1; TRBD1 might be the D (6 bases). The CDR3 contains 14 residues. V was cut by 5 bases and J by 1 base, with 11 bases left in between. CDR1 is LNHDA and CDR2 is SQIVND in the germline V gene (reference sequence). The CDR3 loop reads CASSPGQQNTEAFF. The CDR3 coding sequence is TGTGCCAGTAGTCCCGGACAGCAGAACACTGAAGCTTTCTTT.

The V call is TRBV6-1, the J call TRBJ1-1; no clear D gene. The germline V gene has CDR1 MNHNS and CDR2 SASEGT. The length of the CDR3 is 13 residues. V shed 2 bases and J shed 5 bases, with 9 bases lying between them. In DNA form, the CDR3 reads TGTGCCAGCAGTGAATTGGCGGGAACTGAAGCTTTCTTT. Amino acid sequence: CASSELAGTEAFF.

The CDR3 DNA reads as TGTGCCAGTACCCAACAGGGTTGGGGGACTGAAGCTTTCTTT. This codes for CASTQQGWGTEAFF. The V call is TRBV19, the J call TRBJ1-1; weak D call: TRBD1 (6 bases). Germline lookup yields CDR1 LNHDA and CDR2 SQIVND (reference sequence). Trimming stripped 7 bases from V and 5 bases from J, with 17 bases between. CDR3 length: 14 residues.

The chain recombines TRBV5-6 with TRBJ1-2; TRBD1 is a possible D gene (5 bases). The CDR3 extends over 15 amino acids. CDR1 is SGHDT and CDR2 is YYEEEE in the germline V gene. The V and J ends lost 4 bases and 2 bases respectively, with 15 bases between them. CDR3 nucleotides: TGTGCCAGCAGCGGACCCTCTGGGGGGAACTATGGCTACACCTTC. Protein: CASSGPSGGNYGYTF.

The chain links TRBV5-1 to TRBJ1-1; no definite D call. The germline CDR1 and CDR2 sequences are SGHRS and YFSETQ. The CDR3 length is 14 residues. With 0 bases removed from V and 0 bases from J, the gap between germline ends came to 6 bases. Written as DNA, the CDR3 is TGCGCCAGCAGCTTGGGGCAGATGAACACTGAAGCTTTCTTT. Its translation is CASSLGQMNTEAFF.

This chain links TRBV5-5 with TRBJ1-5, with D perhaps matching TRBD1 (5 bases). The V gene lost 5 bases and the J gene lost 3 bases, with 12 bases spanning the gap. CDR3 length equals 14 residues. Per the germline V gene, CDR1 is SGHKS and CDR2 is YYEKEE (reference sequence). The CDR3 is CASSWGEINQPQHF. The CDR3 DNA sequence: TGTGCCAGCAGTTGGGGGGAGATCAATCAGCCCCAGCATTTT.